This is a list of T cell receptor beta chains from one sample in a study of blood T cell repertoires in COVID-19. Sequenced by immunoSEQ multiplex PCR; TCRdb stores in-frame clones only, minus some. In the table there are roughly 100,000 clones, roughly 90% of which are singletons. Sequenced: peripheral blood. Receptors originate from a human donor with COVID-19, enrolled during active disease. The donor label of this sample is uncertain. The CDR3 runs from the conserved cysteine through the conserved F or W. D genes are given only for firm matches.

D gene: TRBD2; V gene: TRBV13; J gene: TRBJ2-1; CDR3 protein: CASSFGGGPDNEQFF
D gene: -; V gene: TRBV9; J gene: TRBJ2-7; CDR3 protein: CASSVAGPGEQYF
D gene: -; V gene: TRBV6-5; J gene: TRBJ2-5; CDR3 protein: CASSYSWQQETQYF
D gene: TRBD2; V gene: TRBV2; J gene: TRBJ2-5; CDR3 protein: CASRELAGGGETQYF
D gene: TRBD1; V gene: TRBV9; J gene: TRBJ1-2; CDR3 protein: CASSAATGDGYTF
D gene: -; V gene: TRBV7-2; J gene: TRBJ2-2; CDR3 protein: CASSFSRGTGELFF
D gene: -; V gene: TRBV6-5; J gene: TRBJ1-2; CDR3 protein: CASSYRTGFYGYTF
D gene: TRBD1; V gene: TRBV7-9; J gene: TRBJ1-1; CDR3 protein: CASSLWWTGEAFF
D gene: TRBD1; V gene: TRBV3-1/TRBV3-2; J gene: TRBJ1-3; CDR3 protein: CASSPGTGSVNTIYF
D gene: -; V gene: TRBV6-2/TRBV6-3; J gene: TRBJ2-7; CDR3 protein: CASSIVGQSYEQYF
D gene: -; V gene: TRBV19; J gene: TRBJ1-1; CDR3 protein: CASQWRDVAFF
D gene: -; V gene: TRBV5-6; J gene: TRBJ1-5; CDR3 protein: CASSLGLRDQPQHF
D gene: -; V gene: TRBV6-1; J gene: TRBJ2-7; CDR3 protein: CASSEAPQGGEQYF
D gene: TRBD2; V gene: TRBV5-1; J gene: TRBJ2-7; CDR3 protein: CASSYPREAHEQYF
D gene: TRBD2; V gene: TRBV29-1; J gene: TRBJ2-7; CDR3 protein: CSVAGVSYEQYF
D gene: TRBD2; V gene: TRBV5-1; J gene: TRBJ2-1; CDR3 protein: CASSLLAGAYNEQFF
D gene: -; V gene: TRBV20-1; J gene: TRBJ2-1; CDR3 protein: CSASGDSYQYHSSYNEQFF
D gene: -; V gene: TRBV7-6; J gene: TRBJ2-7; CDR3 protein: CASSSDPRQRGFPSYEQYF
D gene: -; V gene: TRBV7-3; J gene: TRBJ1-1; CDR3 protein: CASSFGEANTEAFF
D gene: TRBD1; V gene: TRBV2; J gene: TRBJ2-7; CDR3 protein: CASTYSGGGGQYF
D gene: -; V gene: TRBV5-8; J gene: TRBJ1-1; CDR3 protein: CASRLTNTEAFF
D gene: -; V gene: TRBV6-2/TRBV6-3; J gene: TRBJ2-3; CDR3 protein: CASSYRGGDTQYF
D gene: TRBD1; V gene: TRBV3-1/TRBV3-2; J gene: TRBJ1-6; CDR3 protein: CASRLGTASPLHF
D gene: TRBD2; V gene: TRBV5-4; J gene: TRBJ2-1; CDR3 protein: CASSSGTSRVNEQFF
D gene: -; V gene: TRBV19; J gene: TRBJ2-1; CDR3 protein: CASSRRGIYNEQFF
D gene: TRBD2; V gene: TRBV5-6; J gene: TRBJ2-5; CDR3 protein: CASSGGWTSGETQYF
D gene: TRBD2; V gene: TRBV11-3; J gene: TRBJ2-7; CDR3 protein: CASTGGLAGSGYEQYF
D gene: TRBD1; V gene: TRBV6-5; J gene: TRBJ1-1; CDR3 protein: CASSFRGLEAFF
D gene: -; V gene: TRBV28; J gene: TRBJ1-2; CDR3 protein: CASTPGILGYTF